This TCR beta chain was sequenced in a study of shared clonotypes between healthy human individuals. Overall study findings and caveats: Naive subsets usually exceeded memory subsets in estimated richness. Incompleteness in sorted-subset sequencing, despite large depth, was shown by rarefaction.

In the original workflow: Sequence data from immunoSEQ were junction-only and lacked quality scores; consequently, filtering differed. TCRdb keeps only in-frame clones here, not all; method: immunoSEQ multiplex PCR. V and J calls and clone size come straight from that table; D and trimming were deduced from the DNA. The data show about 110,000 clones, with around 68% seen just once and approximately 25% held by the top ten. Worth noting for this clone: Its target is not known.

There are 13 residues in the CDR3. The V gene lost 4 bases and the J gene lost 3 bases, with 10 bases spanning the gap. Germline lookup yields CDR1 SGHAT and CDR2 FQNNGV. The V and J genes are TRBV11-2 and TRBJ2-7; D ambiguous. The sequence was collected from a woman in her 30s in good health. The material sequenced was memory CD8+ T cells sorted from blood. Regarding subset: CD45RO+ cells pooled with CCR7-negative TemRA cells. CDR3: CASSSIPNYEQYF. The CDR3 region has the DNA TGTGCCAGCAGCTCCATCCCTAACTACGAGCAGTACTTC.